The rows below give T cell receptor beta chains drawn from one sample of a study of blood T cell repertoires in COVID-19. Assay used: immunoSEQ multiplex PCR; TCRdb lists only in-frame clones, some missing. The sample lists some 110,000 clones, roughly 80% occurring once. Sequencing was performed on peripheral blood. The receptors were sampled from a woman aged 70-85 years with acute or convalescent COVID-19. Each CDR3 is given without its conserved first and last residue. The D gene is left open where the match is weak.

J,V,D,CDR3
TRBJ1-1,TRBV19,.,ASMEGFQGTNTEAF
TRBJ2-1,TRBV24-1,.,ATSRYNEQF
TRBJ2-7,TRBV12-5,.,ASGLPGLSYEQY
TRBJ2-7,TRBV27,.,ASRDNAYEQY
TRBJ2-3,TRBV24-1,.,ATSAARGDTQY
TRBJ1-4,TRBV7-9,TRBD1,ASSSRDRDYPTNEKLF
TRBJ1-1,TRBV12-3/TRBV12-4,TRBD1,ASRYRGPTEAF
TRBJ2-2,TRBV6-2/TRBV6-3,TRBD2,ASSPSGLALEPGELF
TRBJ2-1,TRBV2,TRBD2,ASSPRLRSGAGEQF
TRBJ1-6,TRBV18,.,ASSPSDKDSPLH
TRBJ2-5,TRBV5-6,TRBD2,ASSFRTSGRGETQY
TRBJ2-7,TRBV7-9,TRBD1,ASSSVRDRSYEQY
TRBJ2-7,TRBV7-9,TRBD1,ASSLADRGRYEQY
TRBJ2-3,TRBV4-2,.,ASSQVRDSGTDTQY
TRBJ2-7,TRBV9,.,ASSVGHGAYEQY
TRBJ2-5,TRBV18,.,ASSLYQETQY
TRBJ2-1,TRBV6-5,TRBD1,ASSYGQGAYGEQF
TRBJ1-1,TRBV29-1,TRBD1,SVESRGLIQPGEAF
TRBJ1-6,TRBV18,TRBD1,ASSRTSEGASPLH
TRBJ2-7,TRBV7-2,.,ASSLAGGRYEQY
TRBJ2-1,TRBV5-1,TRBD2,ASSLAPSGGAIYNEQF
TRBJ1-1,TRBV6-4,.,ASSRQVNTEAF
TRBJ1-5,TRBV10-2,.,ASSTGPNQPQH
TRBJ1-4,TRBV3-1/TRBV3-2,.,ASSPWAGENEKLF
TRBJ2-5,TRBV4-1,.,ASSQGRGGGQETQY
TRBJ1-5,TRBV19,.,ASSIDGNPGPQH
TRBJ1-1,TRBV24-1,TRBD1,ATTGQGRTEAF
TRBJ2-3,TRBV24-1,TRBD2,ATSSGGATDTQY
TRBJ2-1,TRBV9,TRBD2,ASSRLAGGSNNEQF
TRBJ1-5,TRBV12-3/TRBV12-4,TRBD1,ASTQDRGQPQH
TRBJ1-1,TRBV11-2,.,ASSLKREGLMNTEAF
TRBJ1-3,TRBV5-1,.,ASSATGTNSGNTIY
TRBJ1-5,TRBV6-5,.,ASRDTGTYNQPQH
TRBJ1-6,TRBV6-1,.,ASSGTGQSLTTNSPLH
TRBJ1-1,TRBV12-3/TRBV12-4,.,ASSIDPNTEAF
TRBJ2-3,TRBV10-1,TRBD2,ASSDWRGDNTDTQY
TRBJ1-5,TRBV12-3/TRBV12-4,.,ASKGGNQPQH
TRBJ2-5,TRBV11-2,.,ASSVRGIETQY
TRBJ2-7,TRBV6-5,.,ASSYRGGGYEQY
TRBJ2-5,TRBV28,.,ASSGAGEGQETQY
TRBJ1-5,TRBV7-2,TRBD1,ASSRQGDQPQH
TRBJ1-5,TRBV11-2,.,ASSFDRTNQPQH
TRBJ1-1,TRBV10-3,.,AISEVQTGKNTEAF
TRBJ2-7,TRBV5-1,TRBD1,ASSLAQTGESEQY
TRBJ2-7,TRBV2,.,ASSDPSRISYEQY